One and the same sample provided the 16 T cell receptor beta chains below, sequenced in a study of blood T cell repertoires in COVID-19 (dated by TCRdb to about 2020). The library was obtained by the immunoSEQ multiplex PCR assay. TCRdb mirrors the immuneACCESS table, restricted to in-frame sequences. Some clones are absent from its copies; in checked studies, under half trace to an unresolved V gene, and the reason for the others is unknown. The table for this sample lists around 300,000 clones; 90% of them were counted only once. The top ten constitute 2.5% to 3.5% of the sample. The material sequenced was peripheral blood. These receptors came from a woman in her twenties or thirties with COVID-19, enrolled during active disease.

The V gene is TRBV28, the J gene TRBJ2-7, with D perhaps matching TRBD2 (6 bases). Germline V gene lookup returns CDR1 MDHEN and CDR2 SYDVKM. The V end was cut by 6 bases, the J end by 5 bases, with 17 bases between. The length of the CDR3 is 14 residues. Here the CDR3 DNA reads TGTGCCAGCAGCAGAATACCCTTAGCGGACGAGCAGTACTTC. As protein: CASSRIPLADEQYF.

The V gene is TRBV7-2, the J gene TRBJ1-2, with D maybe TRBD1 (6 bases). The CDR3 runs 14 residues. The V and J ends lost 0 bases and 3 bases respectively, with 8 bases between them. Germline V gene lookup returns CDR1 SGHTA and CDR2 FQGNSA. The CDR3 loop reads CASSLASGDYGYTF. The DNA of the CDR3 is TGTGCCAGCAGCTTAGCCTCAGGGGACTATGGCTACACCTTC.

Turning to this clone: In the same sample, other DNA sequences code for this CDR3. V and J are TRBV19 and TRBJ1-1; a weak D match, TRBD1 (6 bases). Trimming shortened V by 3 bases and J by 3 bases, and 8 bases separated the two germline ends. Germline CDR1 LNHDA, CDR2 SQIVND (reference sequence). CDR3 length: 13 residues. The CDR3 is CASSIAGDTEAFF. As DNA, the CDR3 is TGTGCCAGTAGTATTGCAGGGGACACTGAAGCTTTCTTT.

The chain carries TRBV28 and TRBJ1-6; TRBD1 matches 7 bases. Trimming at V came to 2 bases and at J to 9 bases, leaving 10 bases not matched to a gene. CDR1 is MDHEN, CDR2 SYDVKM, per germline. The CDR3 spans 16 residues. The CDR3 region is CASSLRGFRGFSPLHF. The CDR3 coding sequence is TGTGCCAGCAGTTTAAGGGGATTCAGGGGGTTTTCACCCCTCCACTTT.

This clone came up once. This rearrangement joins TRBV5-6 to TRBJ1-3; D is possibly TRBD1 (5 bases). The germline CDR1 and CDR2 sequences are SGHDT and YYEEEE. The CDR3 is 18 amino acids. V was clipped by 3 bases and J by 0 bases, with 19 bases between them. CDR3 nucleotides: TGTGCCAGCAGCTGGGGGGACGCCCGGGGCTCCTCTGGAAACACCATATATTTT. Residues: CASSWGDARGSSGNTIYF.

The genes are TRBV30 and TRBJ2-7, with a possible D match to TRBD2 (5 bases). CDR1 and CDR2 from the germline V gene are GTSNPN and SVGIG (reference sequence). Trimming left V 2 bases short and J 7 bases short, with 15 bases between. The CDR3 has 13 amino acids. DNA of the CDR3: TGTGCCTGGAGTCCCACCGCTCCGGGGGAGCAGTACTTC. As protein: CAWSPTAPGEQYF.

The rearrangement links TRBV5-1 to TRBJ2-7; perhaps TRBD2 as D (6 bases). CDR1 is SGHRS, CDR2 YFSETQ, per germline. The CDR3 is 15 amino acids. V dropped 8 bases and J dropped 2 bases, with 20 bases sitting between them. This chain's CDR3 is CASKYLSGSTYEQYF. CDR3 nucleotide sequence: TGCGCCAGTAAATACCTTAGCGGCTCCACCTACGAGCAGTACTTC.

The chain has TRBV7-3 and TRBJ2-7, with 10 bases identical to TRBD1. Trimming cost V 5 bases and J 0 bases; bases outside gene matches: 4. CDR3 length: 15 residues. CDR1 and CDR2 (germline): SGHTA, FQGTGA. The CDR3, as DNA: TGTGCCAGCAGCCGGGGACAGGGGACCTCCTACGAGCAGTACTTC. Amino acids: CASSRGQGTSYEQYF.

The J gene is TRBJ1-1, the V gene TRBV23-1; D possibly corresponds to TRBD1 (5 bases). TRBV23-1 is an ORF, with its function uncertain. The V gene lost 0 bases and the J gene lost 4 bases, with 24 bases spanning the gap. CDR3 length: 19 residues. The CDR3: CASSQSCLERGGLSTEAFF. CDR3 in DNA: TGCGCCAGCAGTCAATCATGTTTAGAAAGGGGTGGGTTGTCCACTGAAGCTTTCTTT.

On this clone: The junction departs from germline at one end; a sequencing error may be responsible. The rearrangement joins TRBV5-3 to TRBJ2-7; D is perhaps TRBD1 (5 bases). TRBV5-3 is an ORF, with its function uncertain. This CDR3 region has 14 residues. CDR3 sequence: CARSPGPDQYGVPF. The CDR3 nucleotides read TGTGCCAGAAGCCCAGGGCCGGATCAGTATGGCGTTCCCTTC.

CDR3 DNA: TGCGCCAGCAGATTCGATAGCGGGACCTACAATGAGCAGTTCTTC. Its translation is CASRFDSGTYNEQFF. The rearrangement joins TRBV5-1 to TRBJ2-1; 8 nucleotides line up with TRBD2. V was pared by 5 bases and J by 2 bases, with 6 bases of the junction left unmatched. In germline, CDR1 is SGHRS, CDR2 YFSETQ. The CDR3 sequence is 15 residues long.

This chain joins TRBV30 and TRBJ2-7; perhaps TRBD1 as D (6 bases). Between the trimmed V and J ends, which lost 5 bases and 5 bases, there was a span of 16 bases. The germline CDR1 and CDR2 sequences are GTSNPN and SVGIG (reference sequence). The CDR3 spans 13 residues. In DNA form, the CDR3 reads TGTGCCTGGGTGGAGACAGGCGACCACGAGCAGTACTTC. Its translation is CAWVETGDHEQYF.

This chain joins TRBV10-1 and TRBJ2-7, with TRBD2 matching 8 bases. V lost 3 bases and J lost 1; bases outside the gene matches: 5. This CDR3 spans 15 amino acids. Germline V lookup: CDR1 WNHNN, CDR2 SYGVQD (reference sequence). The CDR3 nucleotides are TGCGCCAGCAGTGAACTAGCGGCCCCTTCCTACGAGCAGTACTTC. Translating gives CASSELAAPSYEQYF.

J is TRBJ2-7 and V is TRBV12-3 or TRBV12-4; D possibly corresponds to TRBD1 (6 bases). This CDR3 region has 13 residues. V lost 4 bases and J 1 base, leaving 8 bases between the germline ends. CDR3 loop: CASSYRVSYEQYF. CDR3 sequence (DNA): TGTGCCAGCAGTTACAGGGTTTCCTACGAGCAGTACTTC.

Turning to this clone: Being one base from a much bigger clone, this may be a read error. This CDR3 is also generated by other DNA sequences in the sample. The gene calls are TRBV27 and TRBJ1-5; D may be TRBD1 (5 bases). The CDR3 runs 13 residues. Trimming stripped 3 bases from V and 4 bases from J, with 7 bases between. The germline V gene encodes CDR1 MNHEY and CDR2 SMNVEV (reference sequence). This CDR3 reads CASSFGGNQPQHF. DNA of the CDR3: TGTGCCAGCAGTTTCGGGGGGAATCAGCCCCAGCATTTT.

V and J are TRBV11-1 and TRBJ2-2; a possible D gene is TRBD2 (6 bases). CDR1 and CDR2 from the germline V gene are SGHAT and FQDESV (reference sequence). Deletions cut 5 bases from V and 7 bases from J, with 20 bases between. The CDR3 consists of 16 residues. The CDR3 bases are TGTGCCAGCAGCCGATCTCCTAGTTTCGGGAGCGGGGAGCTGTTTTTT. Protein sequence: CASSRSPSFGSGELFF.